Below, one T cell receptor (beta chain) is given with its context. The protocol was immunoSEQ multiplex PCR, while the TCRdb copy is restricted to in-frame clones and leaves out a portion. The sample comprises 200,000 to 300,000 clones, more than 75% of which are singletons, and about 2.5% rests with the top ten. Trimming took off 0 bases at V and 6 bases at J, with 24 bases between the two ends. CDR3 size: 19 residues. The germline V gene has CDR1 LGHDT and CDR2 YNNKEL (reference sequence). These data are taken from a study of blood T cell repertoires in COVID-19. The TCR was taken from a woman between 50 and 59 years old with acute or convalescent COVID-19. Sequencing input: peripheral blood. The V gene is TRBV3-1 (or the pseudogene TRBV3-2), the J gene TRBJ2-1; the D is unclear. The chain's CDR3 is CASSQDFAAATVTGNEQFF. As DNA, the CDR3 is TGTGCCAGCAGCCAAGATTTTGCGGCGGCCACCGTGACTGGCAATGAGCAGTTCTTC.